A selection of T cell receptor beta chains follows, all from one sample in a study of blood T cell repertoires in COVID-19. Repertoires were generated with immunoSEQ multiplex PCR, while TCRdb's copy carries only in-frame clones and drops some. The sample shows under 300,000 clones, around three quarters of them seen only once. The sample taken for sequencing was peripheral blood. These receptors were collected from an elderly woman with acute or convalescent COVID-19. Each CDR3 is given with its conserved first and last residue. Fields, in order: clone size, V gene, D gene, J gene, CDR3 protein, CDR3 DNA. D genes are given only for firm matches. Size values are once, few and many counts, or a class for expanded clones, and some rows have none.

clone_size: -; v_call: TRBV18; d_call: TRBD2; j_call: TRBJ2-7; cdr3_aa: CASSPPSGGAVQYF; cdr3_nt: TGTGCCAGCTCACCCCCAAGCGGGGGGGCGGTTCAGTACTTC
clone_size: -; v_call: TRBV5-6; d_call: -; j_call: TRBJ2-3; cdr3_aa: CASSLSDTQYF; cdr3_nt: TGTGCCAGCAGCTTGTCGGATACGCAGTATTTT
clone_size: -; v_call: TRBV6-5; d_call: -; j_call: TRBJ1-6; cdr3_aa: CASSLQGGNSPLHF; cdr3_nt: TGTGCCAGCAGTCTCCAGGGAGGCAACTCACCCCTCCACTTT
clone_size: -; v_call: TRBV4-3; d_call: -; j_call: TRBJ1-2; cdr3_aa: CASSQDYSTGFYGYTF; cdr3_nt: TGCGCCAGCAGCCAAGATTATAGTACAGGTTTCTATGGCTACACCTTC
clone_size: -; v_call: TRBV27; d_call: -; j_call: TRBJ1-2; cdr3_aa: CASSPRQRVYGYTF; cdr3_nt: TGTGCCAGCAGTCCACGACAGCGGGTCTATGGCTACACCTTC
clone_size: -; v_call: TRBV7-9; d_call: TRBD1; j_call: TRBJ1-1; cdr3_aa: CASRTGGAAPEAFF; cdr3_nt: TGTGCCAGCAGGACAGGGGGCGCGGCCCCTGAAGCTTTCTTT
clone_size: -; v_call: TRBV6-5; d_call: -; j_call: TRBJ1-5; cdr3_aa: CASSYPNYSGYQPQHF; cdr3_nt: TGTGCCAGCAGTTACCCAAATTATTCGGGGTATCAGCCCCAGCATTTT
clone_size: -; v_call: TRBV9; d_call: TRBD2; j_call: TRBJ2-1; cdr3_aa: CASSATSGRHNEQFF; cdr3_nt: TGTGCCAGCAGCGCGACTAGCGGGAGACATAATGAGCAGTTCTTC
clone_size: -; v_call: TRBV23-1; d_call: -; j_call: TRBJ1-2; cdr3_aa: CASTVTANYGYTF; cdr3_nt: TGCGCCAGCACGGTGACAGCTAACTATGGCTACACCTTC
clone_size: once; v_call: TRBV29-1; d_call: -; j_call: TRBJ2-3; cdr3_aa: CSVGVGTQYF; cdr3_nt: TGCAGCGTCGGGGTGGGTACGCAGTATTTT
clone_size: -; v_call: TRBV27; d_call: -; j_call: TRBJ1-6; cdr3_aa: CASSLNRSYNSPLHF; cdr3_nt: TGTGCCAGCAGTTTAAACAGGTCCTATAATTCACCCCTCCACTTT
clone_size: -; v_call: TRBV10-3; d_call: TRBD1; j_call: TRBJ1-2; cdr3_aa: CAISVSDRGPEGYTF; cdr3_nt: TGTGCCATCAGTGTCTCGGACAGGGGACCAGAAGGCTACACCTTC
clone_size: -; v_call: TRBV9; d_call: -; j_call: TRBJ1-2; cdr3_aa: CASSWTDSYGYTF; cdr3_nt: TGTGCCAGCAGCTGGACAGACAGCTATGGCTACACCTTC
clone_size: -; v_call: TRBV2; d_call: -; j_call: TRBJ1-6; cdr3_aa: CASSSGPGGESPLHF; cdr3_nt: TGTGCCAGCAGTAGCGGGCCCGGGGGGGAGTCACCCCTCCACTTT
clone_size: -; v_call: TRBV15; d_call: TRBD2; j_call: TRBJ2-2; cdr3_aa: CATSRWGGSRGTGELFF; cdr3_nt: TGTGCCACCAGCAGGTGGGGGGGAAGTCGGGGCACCGGGGAGCTGTTTTTT
clone_size: -; v_call: TRBV5-1; d_call: -; j_call: TRBJ2-3; cdr3_aa: CASSFGDTTDTQYF; cdr3_nt: TGCGCCAGCAGCTTTGGGGACACAACAGATACGCAGTATTTT
clone_size: -; v_call: TRBV9; d_call: -; j_call: TRBJ1-3; cdr3_aa: CASSAGQLRSGNTIYF; cdr3_nt: TGTGCCAGCAGCGCCGGACAGCTCCGCTCTGGAAACACCATATATTTT
clone_size: -; v_call: TRBV18; d_call: TRBD1; j_call: TRBJ1-1; cdr3_aa: CASSSGQVGTEAFF; cdr3_nt: TGTGCCAGCTCATCTGGACAGGTTGGCACTGAAGCTTTCTTT
clone_size: once; v_call: TRBV6-4; d_call: TRBD1; j_call: TRBJ1-6; cdr3_aa: CASSAQTPGQGILNSPLHF; cdr3_nt: TGTGCCAGCAGTGCCCAAACTCCGGGACAGGGGATTCTTAATTCACCCCTCCACTTT
clone_size: -; v_call: TRBV6-2/TRBV6-3; d_call: TRBD1; j_call: TRBJ2-3; cdr3_aa: CASSSWTGFGDTQYF; cdr3_nt: TGTGCCAGCAGTTCCTGGACAGGGTTTGGAGATACGCAGTATTTT
clone_size: -; v_call: TRBV2; d_call: -; j_call: TRBJ1-5; cdr3_aa: CASSPRGGEGQPQHF; cdr3_nt: TGTGCCAGCAGCCCCCGCGGGGGGGAGGGCCAGCCCCAGCATTTT
clone_size: -; v_call: TRBV29-1; d_call: -; j_call: TRBJ1-1; cdr3_aa: CSVDSQMNTEAFF; cdr3_nt: TGCAGCGTTGATAGCCAGATGAACACTGAAGCTTTCTTT
clone_size: -; v_call: TRBV5-1; d_call: -; j_call: TRBJ1-4; cdr3_aa: CASSDSATNEKLFF; cdr3_nt: TGCGCCAGCAGTGATAGCGCAACTAATGAAAAACTGTTTTTT
clone_size: -; v_call: TRBV15; d_call: -; j_call: TRBJ2-1; cdr3_aa: CATSRDSFQLSYNEQFF; cdr3_nt: TGTGCCACCAGCAGAGATTCTTTCCAACTATCCTACAATGAGCAGTTCTTC
clone_size: -; v_call: TRBV7-3; d_call: -; j_call: TRBJ1-2; cdr3_aa: CASSLLAPTESYGYTF; cdr3_nt: TGTGCCAGCAGCCTCTTAGCACCGACGGAAAGCTATGGCTACACCTTC
clone_size: -; v_call: TRBV9; d_call: -; j_call: TRBJ2-1; cdr3_aa: CASSVSGQSSYNEQFF; cdr3_nt: TGTGCCAGCAGCGTCTCCGGACAGAGCTCCTACAATGAGCAGTTCTTC
clone_size: -; v_call: TRBV7-2; d_call: -; j_call: TRBJ2-1; cdr3_aa: CASSLAPGIYNEQFF; cdr3_nt: TGTGCCAGCAGCTTAGCGCCAGGGATCTACAATGAGCAGTTCTTC
clone_size: -; v_call: TRBV7-8; d_call: -; j_call: TRBJ1-3; cdr3_aa: CASSLGARGNTIYF; cdr3_nt: TGTGCCAGCAGCTTAGGGGCCCGTGGAAACACCATATATTTT
clone_size: many; v_call: TRBV7-2; d_call: -; j_call: TRBJ2-7; cdr3_aa: CASSLAKWAGGRGSYEQYF; cdr3_nt: TGTGCCAGCAGCTTAGCGAAGTGGGCAGGAGGGAGAGGTTCCTACGAGCAGTACTTC
clone_size: -; v_call: TRBV6-1; d_call: -; j_call: TRBJ2-3; cdr3_aa: CASSEVERDTQYF; cdr3_nt: TGTGCCAGCAGTGAAGTGGAGAGAGATACGCAGTATTTT
clone_size: -; v_call: TRBV7-2; d_call: -; j_call: TRBJ2-1; cdr3_aa: CASSLVGHEQFF; cdr3_nt: TGTGCCAGCAGCTTGGTGGGCCATGAGCAGTTCTTC
clone_size: -; v_call: TRBV5-4; d_call: -; j_call: TRBJ2-1; cdr3_aa: CASSLGGGGSYNEQFF; cdr3_nt: TGTGCCAGCAGCTTGGGGGGAGGGGGTTCGTATAATGAGCAGTTCTTC
clone_size: -; v_call: TRBV27; d_call: TRBD1; j_call: TRBJ1-2; cdr3_aa: CASSPLPGQRRHYGYTF; cdr3_nt: TGTGCCAGCAGTCCCCTTCCGGGACAGCGTAGGCACTATGGCTACACCTTC
clone_size: -; v_call: TRBV6-2/TRBV6-3; d_call: TRBD2; j_call: TRBJ2-1; cdr3_aa: CASSFSGLAGNEQFF; cdr3_nt: TGTGCCAGCAGTTTCTCCGGACTAGCGGGCAATGAGCAGTTCTTC
clone_size: once; v_call: TRBV5-5; d_call: -; j_call: TRBJ1-5; cdr3_aa: CASSPGEGEQPQHF; cdr3_nt: TGTGCGAGCAGTCCGGGGGAAGGGGAACAGCCCCAGCATTTT
clone_size: few; v_call: TRBV9; d_call: -; j_call: TRBJ1-5; cdr3_aa: CASSVGFGGNQPQHF; cdr3_nt: TGTGCCAGCAGCGTAGGTTTCGGGGGCAATCAGCCCCAGCATTTT
clone_size: few; v_call: TRBV3-1/TRBV3-2; d_call: -; j_call: TRBJ1-4; cdr3_aa: CASSHEGWEKLFF; cdr3_nt: TGTGCCAGCAGCCACGAGGGTTGGGAAAAACTGTTTTTT
clone_size: few; v_call: TRBV19; d_call: -; j_call: TRBJ2-5; cdr3_aa: CASSIPPGTQYF; cdr3_nt: TGTGCCAGTAGTATCCCTCCGGGGACCCAGTACTTC
clone_size: once; v_call: TRBV21-1; d_call: -; j_call: TRBJ1-2; cdr3_aa: CASSKGTGFGYTF; cdr3_nt: TGTGCCAGCAGCAAGGGGACAGGGTTCGGCTACACCTTC
clone_size: -; v_call: TRBV6-2/TRBV6-3; d_call: -; j_call: TRBJ1-5; cdr3_aa: CASSPHQQGSSNQPQHF; cdr3_nt: TGTGCCAGCAGTCCCCATCAACAGGGCTCTAGCAATCAGCCCCAGCATTTT
clone_size: -; v_call: TRBV30; d_call: -; j_call: TRBJ1-2; cdr3_aa: CAWRGASGYTF; cdr3_nt: TGTGCCTGGAGAGGGGCGAGCGGCTACACCTTC
clone_size: once; v_call: TRBV2; d_call: TRBD2; j_call: TRBJ2-3; cdr3_aa: CARTGTSNADTQYF; cdr3_nt: TGTGCCAGAACCGGGACTAGCAATGCAGATACGCAGTATTTT
clone_size: -; v_call: TRBV6-5; d_call: -; j_call: TRBJ1-4; cdr3_aa: CASSPGGSNEKLFF; cdr3_nt: TGTGCCAGCAGTCCGGGGGGTTCCAATGAAAAACTGTTTTTT
clone_size: -; v_call: TRBV19; d_call: TRBD1; j_call: TRBJ1-5; cdr3_aa: CASTEMGTGLNQPQHF; cdr3_nt: TGTGCCAGTACCGAAATGGGGACAGGGCTGAATCAGCCCCAGCATTTT
clone_size: -; v_call: TRBV11-2; d_call: TRBD1; j_call: TRBJ1-4; cdr3_aa: CASSQLSGQGAFGKLFF; cdr3_nt: TGTGCCAGCAGCCAACTATCGGGACAGGGGGCTTTCGGAAAACTGTTTTTT
clone_size: -; v_call: TRBV9; d_call: TRBD1; j_call: TRBJ2-2; cdr3_aa: CASSASGTGVAGELFF; cdr3_nt: TGTGCCAGCAGCGCTTCCGGGACAGGTGTGGCCGGGGAGCTGTTTTTT
clone_size: -; v_call: TRBV18; d_call: -; j_call: TRBJ2-4; cdr3_aa: CASSPFVLQGHSRGIQYF; cdr3_nt: TGTGCCAGCTCACCCTTTGTCCTGCAGGGCCACTCCAGGGGCATTCAGTACTTC
clone_size: -; v_call: TRBV7-8; d_call: TRBD1; j_call: TRBJ2-7; cdr3_aa: CASSLAWGRGRYEQYF; cdr3_nt: TGTGCCAGCAGCTTAGCGTGGGGCAGGGGGCGATACGAGCAGTACTTC